This entry describes one TCR beta chain. Its antigen is undetermined. The data derive from a study of cytomegalovirus exposure and HLA in healthy donors. The CDR3 extends over 14 amino acids. Germline V CDR1 and CDR2: SEHNR, FQNEAQ (reference sequence). V was shortened by 1 base and J by 8 bases, with 14 bases between the two germline ends. 60 Vbeta and 13 Jbeta primers were used in PCR. Sequencing used immunoSEQ multiplex PCR; TCRdb keeps in-frame clones, though not all of them. The repertoire consists of approximately 170,000 clones, with around 80% occurring once and the leading ten covering about 2.4%. Study-level results: Fewer than 20,000 TCR beta sequences were associated with HLA alleles at 0.05 false discovery rate in a later analysis.

The sequenced sample consisted of PBMCs. The chain has TRBV7-9 and TRBJ1-2, with D possibly matching TRBD1 (5 bases). This receptor was taken from a male donor in good health and CMV-seronegative. The CDR3 bases are TGTGCCAGCAGCTTAGATACAGCAGGGTTGGGCTACACCTTC. Protein: CASSLDTAGLGYTF. Complete variable domain (other parts from reference TRBV7-9 and TRBJ1-2): DTGVSQNPRHKITKRGQNVTFRCDPISEHNRLYWYRQTLGQGPEFLTYFQNEAQLEKSRLLSDRFSAERPKGSFSTLEIQRTEQGDSAMYLCASSLDTAGLGYTFGSGTRLTVV.